The 22 T cell receptor beta chains presented below share a single source sample, sequenced in a study of human T cells and chemical hapten exposure. Time point given: patch test 1, 2 weeks after DPC sensitization. This sample's treatment: therapeutic diphenylcyclopropenone sensitization with weekly scalp DPC. TCRdb reprocessed the RACE reads via MiXCR and lists one record per CDR3 protein. The sample carries around 69,000 distinct CDR3 sequences, around 9.5% recorded once. Sequences were derived from whole blood, sampled in connection with sensitization to the hapten diphenylcyclopropenone (DPC). The receptor source for this set is a woman aged 40 to 55 with alopecia areata. Some clones in this sample may be carry-over from other donors' samples.

The table lists this clonotype with a few counts. The genes are TRBV5-6 and TRBJ2-1; 9 bases map to TRBD1. Germline lookup yields CDR1 SGHDT and CDR2 YYEEEE. This CDR3 region has 15 residues. Trimming cost V 5 bases and J 7 bases; bases outside gene matches: 10. This chain's CDR3 is CASSPFRDRANEQFF. DNA of the CDR3: TGTGCCAGCAGTCCATTCCGGGACAGGGCAAATGAGCAGTTCTTC. The whole variable domain, remainder taken from reference TRBV5-6 and TRBJ2-1, is DAGVTQSPTHLIKTRGQQVTLRCSPKSGHDTVSWYQQALGQGPQFIFQYYEEEERQRGNFPDRFSGHQFPNYSSELNVNALLLGDSALYLCASSPFRDRANEQFFGPGTRLTVL.

This clonotype was found many times. V is TRBV19 and J is TRBJ2-1, with 9 bases lining up with TRBD1. CDR3 length equals 15 residues. The junction had 14 bases not matched to a gene; V was cut back by 8 bases and J by 9 bases. CDR1 is LNHDA, CDR2 SQIVND, per germline (reference sequence). The CDR3 DNA reads as TGTGCCAGTGACTGTCCGGGACAGGGTTGTGGTGAGCAGTTCTTC. The encoded protein is CASDCPGQGCGEQFF.

This clonotype has at least ten counts. The rearrangement joins TRBV11-2 to TRBJ2-2; 7 positions agree with TRBD2. Germline CDR1 and CDR2: SGHAT and FQNNGV. V shed 5 bases, J shed 5 bases, and the junction held 5 bases outside the gene matches. This CDR3 is 14 amino acids long. The chain's CDR3 is CASSPMGGTGELFF. The CDR3 DNA sequence: TGTGCCAGCAGCCCAATGGGGGGGACCGGGGAGCTGTTTTTT.

This clonotype was recorded at least ten times. The rearrangement joins TRBV3-1 to TRBJ1-2; weak D call: TRBD1 (6 bases). This CDR3 comprises 14 residues. Per the germline V gene, CDR1 is LGHDT and CDR2 is YNNKEL (reference sequence). V was clipped by 1 base and J by 3 bases, with 9 bases between them. The DNA for the CDR3 is TGTGCCAGCAGCCAAGCCTGGACAGACTATGGCTACACCTTC. It specifies CASSQAWTDYGYTF.

This clonotype occurred many times. V usage is TRBV12-3 or TRBV12-4 and J usage is TRBJ2-1, with 7 bases lining up with TRBD2. The CDR3 totals 16 residues. After removal of 5 bases from V and 5 bases from J, the junction contained 12 bases not matched to a gene. CDR3 sequence (DNA): TGTGCCAGCAGTCCGACAAATCGGGGGGTCCACAATGAGCAGTTCTTC. The encoded protein is CASSPTNRGVHNEQFF.

This clonotype was seen more than once but under ten times. The chain is built from TRBV6-5 and TRBJ1-6, with a weak D call TRBD1 (6 bases). V shed 0 bases and J shed 8 bases, with 11 bases lying between them. Germline V gives CDR1 MNHEY, CDR2 SVGAGI. This CDR3 has 15 amino acids. This CDR3 is CASSYSRGWDSPLHF. CDR3 sequence (DNA): TGTGCCAGCAGTTACTCCAGGGGCTGGGATTCACCCCTCCACTTT.

The chain carries TRBV15 and TRBJ2-3; no clear D. The ends were cut back, 3 bases at V and 4 bases at J, with 11 bases in the middle. In germline, CDR1 is LNHNV, CDR2 YYDKDF (reference sequence). The CDR3 contains 14 residues. The CDR3 here is CATSSGLVPDTQYF. DNA of the CDR3: TGTGCCACCAGCAGTGGCCTAGTGCCAGATACGCAGTATTTT.

The chain couples TRBV12-3 or TRBV12-4 to TRBJ2-3; the D gene could be TRBD1 or TRBD2 (5 bases each). V lost 3 bases and J 1 base, leaving 11 bases between the germline ends. The length of the CDR3 is 15 residues. The CDR3 reads CASSFRGPGTDTQYF. As DNA, the CDR3 is TGTGCCAGCAGTTTTCGGGGCCCAGGCACAGATACGCAGTATTTT.

The sample holds many counts of this clonotype. The CDR3 spells CASSYLKGDRNTEAFF. The CDR3 nucleotides read TGTGCCAGCAGTTACTTAAAGGGCGACAGGAACACTGAAGCTTTCTTT. The rearrangement links TRBV6-2 or TRBV6-3 to TRBJ1-1; perhaps TRBD1 as D (5 bases). Germline loops: CDR1 MNHEY, CDR2 SVGEGT. Trimming stripped 1 base from V and 1 base from J, with 13 bases between. This CDR3 contains 16 residues.

V and J are TRBV12-3 or TRBV12-4 and TRBJ2-5, with TRBD1 matching over 10 bases. The CDR3 loop spans 15 amino acids. The ends lost 6 bases at V and 2 bases at J; junction bases unmatched: 6. The CDR3 spells CASRPGQGFQETQYF. The CDR3 bases are TGTGCCAGCAGGCCGGGACAGGGGTTTCAAGAGACCCAGTACTTC.

This clonotype showed up many times. The chain recombines TRBV4-3 with TRBJ1-4, with D unclear. With 3 bases removed from V and 7 bases from J, the gap between germline ends came to 12 bases. This CDR3 region has 14 residues. Germline V gene lookup returns CDR1 LGHNA and CDR2 YSLEER. The CDR3 DNA reads as TGCGCCAGCAGCCACCAGGCAACTGGTGAAAAACTGTTTTTT. It specifies CASSHQATGEKLFF.

This clonotype was seen a handful of times. The chain carries TRBV19 and TRBJ1-5; unclear D gene. Germline CDR1 and CDR2: LNHDA and SQIVND (reference sequence). The CDR3 consists of 15 residues. V was pared by 3 bases and J by 7 bases, with 16 bases between. The CDR3 is CASSMSGIPAQPQHF. The CDR3 nucleotides are TGTGCCAGTAGTATGTCGGGAATCCCGGCGCAGCCCCAGCATTTT.

This clonotype was counted only a few times. A much larger clone lies one base from this, so it may be a read error. The conserved phenylalanine or tryptophan normally closing the CDR3 is absent here, so this likely arose from a read error. This sequence joins TRBV10-3 and TRBJ2-7; no firm D call. The V end was cut by 4 bases, the J end by 6 bases, with 7 bases between. The length of the CDR3 is 11 residues. CDR1 is ENHRY and CDR2 is SYGVKD in the germline V gene. The CDR3 DNA reads as TGTGCCATCAGTGTACTAACCGAGCAGTACTTA. The encoded protein is CAISVLTEQYL.

The sample holds many counts of this clonotype. The chain carries TRBV20-1 and TRBJ1-1; 7 nucleotides match TRBD1. CDR1 and CDR2 (germline): DFQATT, SNEGSKA (reference sequence). V shed 5 bases, J shed 4 bases, and the junction held 4 bases outside the gene matches. The CDR3 spans 12 residues. The CDR3 sequence: CSAPTGSTEAFF. CDR3 DNA sequence: TGCAGTGCTCCGACAGGGAGCACTGAAGCTTTCTTT.

This clonotype was picked up many times. This chain connects TRBV29-1 to TRBJ2-1; 10 bases align to TRBD2. The CDR3 sequence is 17 residues long. CDR1 is SQVTM and CDR2 is ANQGSEA in the germline V gene. J gave up 0 bases and V 6 bases, and 11 bases lay outside the gene matches. In DNA, the CDR3 is TGCAGCGTCGCCCGGGGGAGCGGGGGGGGCTCCTACAATGAGCAGTTCTTC. Translating it yields CSVARGSGGGSYNEQFF.

This clonotype was counted a few times. The chain joins TRBV7-9 to TRBJ1-1; D is ambiguous. The V and J ends lost 4 bases and 4 bases respectively, with 7 bases between them. The CDR3 sequence is 12 residues long. CDR1 SEHNR and CDR2 FQNEAQ come from the germline V gene (reference sequence). The CDR3 protein is CASSSDGTEAFF. The DNA for the CDR3 is TGTGCCAGCAGCTCAGACGGCACTGAAGCTTTCTTT.

Ten or more counts support this clonotype. J is TRBJ2-5 and V is TRBV20-1; the D is unclear. V gave up 0 bases and J gave up 7 bases, with 3 bases separating them. The CDR3 sequence is 10 residues long. CDR1 DFQATT and CDR2 SNEGSKA come from the germline V gene (reference sequence). The CDR3 DNA reads as TGCAGTGCTAGAGAATCGACCCAGTACTTC. Translated: CSARESTQYF.

This clonotype was seen ten or more times. CDR3 protein: CASSQDGAGWAPETQYF. For the CDR3, the DNA is TGCGCCAGCAGCCAAGACGGAGCGGGGTGGGCCCCAGAGACCCAGTACTTC. This rearrangement joins TRBV4-3 to TRBJ2-5, with 7 bases lining up with TRBD2. Germline CDR1 is LGHNA and CDR2 is YSLEER. The CDR3 loop spans 17 amino acids. V lost 0 bases to trimming and J lost 4 bases; unmatched junction nucleotides: 11.

The chain couples TRBV7-2 to TRBJ2-7; 9 bases are shared with TRBD1. Germline V gives CDR1 SGHTA, CDR2 FQGNSA. Trimming removed 1 base from V and 2 bases from J; junction bases left unmatched: 3. This CDR3 has 15 amino acids. CDR3 bases: TGTGCCAGCAGCTTAGGGGGACAGGGAACCTACGAGCAGTACTTC. This codes for CASSLGGQGTYEQYF.

The V gene is TRBV7-9, the J gene TRBJ2-3; tentatively, D is TRBD1 or TRBD2 (5 bases each). The V and J ends lost 5 bases and 0 bases respectively, with 15 bases between them. This CDR3 contains 16 residues. Germline V lookup: CDR1 SEHNR, CDR2 FQNEAQ (reference sequence). CDR3: CASSPTGTTSTDTQYF. The CDR3 DNA reads as TGTGCCAGCAGCCCCACCGGGACGACTAGCACAGATACGCAGTATTTT.

This clonotype was detected many times. This chain uses TRBV6-2 or TRBV6-3 with TRBJ1-1; a possible D gene is TRBD1 (5 bases). This CDR3 comprises 16 residues. CDR1 is MNHEY and CDR2 is SVGEGT in the germline V gene. The V end lost 4 bases, the J end lost 0 bases, and 15 bases lay between the germline ends. The DNA of the CDR3 is TGTGCCAGCAGTTCGGGGGGAACGGGCGTGAACACTGAAGCTTTCTTT. Translation gives CASSSGGTGVNTEAFF.

Only a few counts were recorded for this clonotype. This chain joins TRBV5-5 and TRBJ2-7; maybe TRBD2 (7 bases). This CDR3 region has 16 residues. Between the trimmed V and J ends, which lost 0 bases and 4 bases, there was a span of 17 bases. Germline CDR1 is SGHKS and CDR2 is YYEKEE (reference sequence). CDR3 loop: CASSLGTRGAFYEQYF. As DNA, the CDR3 is TGTGCCAGCAGCTTGGGAACACGGGGGGCATTTTACGAGCAGTACTTC.